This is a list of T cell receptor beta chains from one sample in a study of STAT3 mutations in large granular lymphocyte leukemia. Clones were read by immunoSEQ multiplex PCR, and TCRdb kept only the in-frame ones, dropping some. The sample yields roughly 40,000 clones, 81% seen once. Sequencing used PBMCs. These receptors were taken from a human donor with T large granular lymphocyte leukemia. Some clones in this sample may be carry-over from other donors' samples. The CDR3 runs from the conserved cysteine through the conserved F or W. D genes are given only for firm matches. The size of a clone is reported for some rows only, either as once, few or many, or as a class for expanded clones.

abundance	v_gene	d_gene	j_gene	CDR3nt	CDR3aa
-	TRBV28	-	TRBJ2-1	TGTGCCAGCAGTTTAGGGCGGATCGAGCAGTTCTTC	CASSLGRIEQFF
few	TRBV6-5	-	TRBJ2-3	TGTGCCAGCAGTTACTCGCGAGGAAGCACAGATACGCAGTATTTT	CASSYSRGSTDTQYF
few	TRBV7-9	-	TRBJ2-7	TGTGCCAGCAGCTTAGCCCCCGGCGTCTCCTACGAGCAGTACTTC	CASSLAPGVSYEQYF
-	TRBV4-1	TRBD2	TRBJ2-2	TGCGCCAGCAGTCCGGCGGGGGGGAGGCCCGGGGAGCTGTTTTTT	CASSPAGGRPGELFF
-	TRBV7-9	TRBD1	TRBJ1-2	TGTGCCAGCAGCCGAAGAGGACAGGGGAGCTATGGCTACACCTTC	CASSRRGQGSYGYTF
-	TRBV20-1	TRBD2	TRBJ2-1	TGCAGTGCTAGTTCGGGGGGTGAGCAGTTCTTC	CSASSGGEQFF
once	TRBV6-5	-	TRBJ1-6	TGTGCCAGCAATAATGCAGGCTATAATTCACCCCTCCACTTT	CASNNAGYNSPLHF
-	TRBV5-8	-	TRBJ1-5	TGTGCCAGCAGCTCCTGGACGGATAGCAATCAGCCCCAGCATTTT	CASSSWTDSNQPQHF
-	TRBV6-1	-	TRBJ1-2	TGTGGCGGGGGCTATGGCTACACCTTC	CGGGYGYTF
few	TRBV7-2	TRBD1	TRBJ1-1	TGTGCCAGCAGCCAGATATTGGGACAGGGGCGACGGAAAGCTTTCTTT	CASSQILGQGRRKAFF
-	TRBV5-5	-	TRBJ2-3	TGTGCCAGCAGCTTGGGGCAGGGCTTTAGCACAGATACGCAGTATTTT	CASSLGQGFSTDTQYF
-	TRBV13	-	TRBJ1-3	TGTGCCAGCAGCTTGTGGGGACCTAACTCTGGAAACACCATATATTTT	CASSLWGPNSGNTIYF
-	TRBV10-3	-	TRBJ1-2	TGTGCCATCAGGCGCCCCATTTCAGGGAATAACTATGGCTACACCTTC	CAIRRPISGNNYGYTF
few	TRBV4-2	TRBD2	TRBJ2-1	TGTGCCAGCAGCCAACGGCGGGGGGGCCTCCGGGGCGGTGAGCAGTTCTTC	CASSQRRGGLRGGEQFF
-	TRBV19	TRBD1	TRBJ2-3	TGTGCCAGTAGTATACAGGGGGCCAATACGCAGTATTTT	CASSIQGANTQYF
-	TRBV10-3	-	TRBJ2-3	TGTGCCATCAGTGCGGAAAGCACAGATACGCAGTATTTT	CAISAESTDTQYF
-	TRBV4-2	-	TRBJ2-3	TGTGCCAGCAGCCCCGGACTTTCCACAGATACGCAGTATTTT	CASSPGLSTDTQYF
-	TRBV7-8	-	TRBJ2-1	TGTGCCAGCCGCACCCGGGACAATGAGCAGTTCTTC	CASRTRDNEQFF
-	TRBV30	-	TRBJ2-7	TGTGCCTGGAGTGTACTCAGATACGAGCAGTACTTC	CAWSVLRYEQYF
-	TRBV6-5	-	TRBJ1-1	TGTGCCAGCAGTTACTCAACAGGGAACACTGAAGCTTTCTTT	CASSYSTGNTEAFF
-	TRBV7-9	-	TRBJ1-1	TGTGCCGGGAGACAGCTAACCCCTGAAGCTTTCTTT	CAGRQLTPEAFF
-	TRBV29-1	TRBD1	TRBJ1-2	TGCAGCGTTGTCACAGGGGGCGCCTATGGCTACACCTTC	CSVVTGGAYGYTF
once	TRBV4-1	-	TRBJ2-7	TGCGCCAGCAGCCAAATGGGTTACGAGCAGTACTTC	CASSQMGYEQYF
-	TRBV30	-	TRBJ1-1	TGTGCCTGGATGAGGCTCGAAGCTTTCTTT	CAWMRLEAFF
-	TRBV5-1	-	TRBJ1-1	TGCGCCAGCAGCTTGGAAGCGGAACTGAACACTGAAGCTTTCTTT	CASSLEAELNTEAFF
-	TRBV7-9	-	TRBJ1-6	TGTGCCAGCAGCTTAGTCCACCGCTCGGGGTTACCCCTCCACTTT	CASSLVHRSGLPLHF
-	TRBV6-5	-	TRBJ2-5	TGTGCCAGCGGCCGAGGGGTCGAGACCCAGTACTTC	CASGRGVETQYF
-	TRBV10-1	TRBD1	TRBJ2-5	TGCGCCAGCGCCCCGGGACAGGGGGCTTCGGAGACCCAGTACTTC	CASAPGQGASETQYF
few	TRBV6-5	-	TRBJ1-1	TGTGCCAGCAGTTACTCTGGGGGTGAAGCTTTCTTT	CASSYSGGEAFF
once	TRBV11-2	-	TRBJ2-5	TGTGCCAGCAGCTTAATTGAGTCGGAGACCCAGTACTTC	CASSLIESETQYF
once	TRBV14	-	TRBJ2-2	TGTGCCAGCAGCCCCTTAGATAGGTTAACCGGGGAGCTGTTTTTT	CASSPLDRLTGELFF
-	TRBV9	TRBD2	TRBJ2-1	TGTGCCAGCAGCCCTAGACTAGCGAGGGGCAATGAGCAGTTCTTC	CASSPRLARGNEQFF